This is a list of T cell receptor beta chains from one sample in a study of control samples from healthy donors and cancer patients. Libraries were prepared by immunoSEQ multiplex PCR; TCRdb keeps only in-frame clonotypes and omits some of them. The table lists more than 15,000 clones, around 90% of them singletons. The sample comprised PBMCs. The receptors derive from a woman between 55 and 75 years old with head and neck cancer. The CDR3 runs from the conserved cysteine through the conserved F or W. Part of the rows lack a size; the others show once, few, many or a class for expanded clones.

j_call	v_call	clone_size	cdr3_aa
TRBJ1-3	TRBV5-4	.	CASSLFSGNTIYF
TRBJ2-1	TRBV10-2	.	CASIRAGAYSYNEQFF
TRBJ2-2	TRBV5-1	.	CASSLRQQGPTNTGELFF
TRBJ2-7	TRBV3-1/TRBV3-2	.	CASSPRTSGNYEQYF
TRBJ2-5	TRBV14	.	CASSQGARSETQYF
TRBJ1-1	TRBV5-4	.	CASRPTLMNTEAFF
TRBJ2-3	TRBV28	few	CASSFLAGADTQYF
TRBJ1-5	TRBV30	.	CAWSARGDLNQPQHF
TRBJ2-1	TRBV18	.	CASSPRLLAGGPGEQFF
TRBJ2-3	TRBV5-1	.	CASSTSSGGTQYF
TRBJ2-1	TRBV7-3	.	CASSSSGRAGYNEQFF
TRBJ1-4	TRBV18	.	CASSPDRPSTMSEKLFF
TRBJ2-7	TRBV7-6	.	CASSLEVGQGYPYEQYF
TRBJ2-6	TRBV28	.	CASSSNKAGGPLIGANVLTF
TRBJ2-1	TRBV5-4	.	CASSTRSNEQFF
TRBJ1-1	TRBV6-6	.	CASSRPTTGEATEAFF
TRBJ2-5	TRBV6-6	.	CASRGTGQETQYF
TRBJ2-3	TRBV28	.	CASSLRTDTQYF
TRBJ2-7	TRBV28	once	CASSEVDRQYF
TRBJ2-1	TRBV6-1	.	CASSGGLTGPSYNEQFF
TRBJ2-7	TRBV2	.	CASSWGYEQYF
TRBJ1-2	TRBV9	.	CASSVELTSYGYTF
TRBJ2-3	TRBV2	.	CASSEAGPTDTQYF
TRBJ1-3	TRBV6-1	.	CASSESSGYSASGNTIYF
TRBJ2-2	TRBV7-9	few	CASSSGVETGELFF
TRBJ1-1	TRBV27	.	CASRVYGGREAFF
TRBJ2-5	TRBV3-1/TRBV3-2	.	CASSQEGRVTEETQYF
TRBJ2-6	TRBV7-9	.	CASSLPDRLAGGANVLTF
TRBJ1-6	TRBV6-4	.	CAGEGVGSPLHF
TRBJ2-5	TRBV6-5	.	CASSYSPAETQYF